This record covers a single T cell receptor (beta chain). Both 60 Vbeta primers and 13 Jbeta primers went into the PCR. Generated by immunoSEQ multiplex PCR, the TCRdb table keeps only in-frame clones and is missing some. The sample carries roughly 100,000 clones, 69% recorded once. The data belong to a study of cytomegalovirus exposure and HLA in healthy donors. This clonotype was sampled from a man aged 30 to 45 in good health and CMV-seronegative. The sample comprised PBMCs.

CDR3 amino acids: CASRTHDEAFF. CDR3 sequence (DNA): TGTGCCAGCAGAACTCACGATGAAGCTTTCTTT. The rearrangement links TRBV28 to TRBJ1-1; D gene ambiguous. The germline V gene encodes CDR1 MDHEN and CDR2 SYDVKM. Trimming took off 6 bases at V and 7 bases at J, with 9 bases between the two ends. The CDR3 spans 11 residues.